The clone carrying this T cell receptor beta chain appeared a single time. This sample stems from a study of cytomegalovirus exposure and HLA in healthy donors. The germline gives CDR1 SGHRS, CDR2 YFSETQ. The V gene lost 5 bases and the J gene lost 0 bases, with 12 bases spanning the gap. CDR3 length: 15 amino acids. Sequenced by immunoSEQ multiplex PCR; TCRdb stores in-frame clones only, minus some. Among hundreds of thousands of clones listed, more than 85% were seen once. Specimen: PBMCs. V gene TRBV5-1 combines with J gene TRBJ1-3, with D unclear. The source is a man between 18 and 35 years old in good health and CMV-seropositive. CDR3: CASRPWAASGNTIYF. The DNA of the CDR3 is TGCGCCAGCAGGCCCTGGGCAGCCTCTGGAAACACCATATATTTT.